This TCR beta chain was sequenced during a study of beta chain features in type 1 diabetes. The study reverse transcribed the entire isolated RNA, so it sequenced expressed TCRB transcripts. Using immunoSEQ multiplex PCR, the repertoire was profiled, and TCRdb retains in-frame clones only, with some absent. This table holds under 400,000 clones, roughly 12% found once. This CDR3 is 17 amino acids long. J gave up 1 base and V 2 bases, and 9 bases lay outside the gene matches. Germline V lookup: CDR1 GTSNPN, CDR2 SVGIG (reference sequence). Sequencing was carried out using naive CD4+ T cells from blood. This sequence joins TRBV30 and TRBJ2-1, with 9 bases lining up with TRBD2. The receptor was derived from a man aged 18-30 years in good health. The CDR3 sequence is CAWSPTSGLTSYNEQFF. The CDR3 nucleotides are TGTGCCTGGAGTCCTACTAGCGGGCTTACGTCCTACAATGAGCAGTTCTTC.